The clone carrying this TCR beta chain was found once. The record originates from a study of blood T cell repertoires in COVID-19. Germline CDR1 is SGDLS and CDR2 is YYNGEE. The CDR3 spans 13 residues. Trimming pared 4 bases from V and 11 bases from J, leaving 13 bases between. In the source study's methods: By means of reference gene primer amplification, nucleated cell counts were estimated. Data came from immunoSEQ multiplex PCR; TCRdb stores just in-frame clones and leaves some out. V, J and clone size are those of that table, while D and trimming were read from the DNA. The sample contains roughly 420,000 clones, 70% to 90% of which appear only once. Participants' reported clinical history set cohort assignment.

The receptor's source is a woman aged 25-40 years with acute COVID-19. V usage is TRBV9 and J usage is TRBJ1-6; TRBD1 is a possible D gene (5 bases). The sample was PBMCs or T cells enriched from blood (not recorded which). The CDR3 reads CASSSGTGPPLHF. Here the CDR3 DNA reads TGTGCCAGCAGCTCCGGGACTGGGCCACCCCTCCACTTT. Full variable domain (missing parts from reference TRBV9 and TRBJ1-6): DSGVTQTPKHLITATGQRVTLRCSPRSGDLSVYWYQQSLDQGLQFLIQYYNGEERAKGNILERFSAQQFPDLHSELNLSSLELGDSALYFCASSSGTGPPLHFGNGTRLTVT.